This entry describes one T cell receptor (beta chain). Assay: immunoSEQ multiplex PCR; the TCRdb copy retains only in-frame clones and omits some. This sample has 800,000 to 1,200,000 clones, with about four fifths found just once. J was trimmed by 4 bases and V by 4 bases; bases with no gene match: 8. The CDR3 is 15 residues long. Germline V gives CDR1 SGHKS, CDR2 YYEKEE (reference sequence). These data come from a study of shared clonotypes between healthy human individuals. The specimen sequenced was memory CD4+ T cells from PBMCs. Subset: CD45RA-negative fraction. The sequence came from a man younger than 35 in good health. Some clones in this sample may be carry-over from other donors' samples. V gene TRBV5-5 combines with J gene TRBJ1-3; 7 bases fit TRBD1. The CDR3 sequence is CASSPGQDIGNTIYF. The CDR3 DNA follows: TGTGCCAGCAGCCCCGGACAGGACATCGGAAACACCATATATTTT. Variable domain in full (rest from reference TRBV5-5 and TRBJ1-3): DAGVTQSPTHLIKTRGQQVTLRCSPISGHKSVSWYQQVLGQGPQFIFQYYEKEERGRGNFPDRFSARQFPNYSSELNVNALLLGDSALYLCASSPGQDIGNTIYFGEGSWLTVV.